The rows below give T cell receptor beta chains drawn from one sample of a study. TCRdb called the 5' RACE reads again in MiXCR, with one record for every CDR3 protein. The table shows 25,000 to 40,000 distinct CDR3 sequences, with under 30% occurring only once. Sequencing input: naive CD4+ T cells sorted from a lymph node. The source of these receptors is a female donor with breast cancer. The CDR3 runs from the conserved cysteine through the conserved F or W. The D gene is left open where the match is weak. Rows give clone size only sometimes, using once, few, many, or a class for an expanded clone.

j_call,clone_size,v_call,d_call,cdr3_aa,cdr3_nt
TRBJ2-3,.,TRBV4-2,.,CASTPGRVPDTQYF,TGTGCCAGCACACCGGGCCGAGTCCCAGATACGCAGTATTTT
TRBJ1-4,medium-sized,TRBV6-1,.,CASSEMAEKLFF,TGTGCCAGCAGTGAAATGGCCGAAAAACTGTTTTTT
TRBJ2-7,.,TRBV9,.,CASSVAGVGYEQYF,TGTGCCAGCAGCGTAGCGGGAGTTGGCTACGAGCAGTACTTC
TRBJ2-7,.,TRBV6-5,.,CASSYRTGDYEQYF,TGTGCCAGCAGTTACAGGACGGGAGACTACGAGCAGTACTTC
TRBJ2-6,many,TRBV27,.,CASHGEAGTSGANVLTF,TGTGCCAGCCATGGGGAGGCGGGAACCTCTGGGGCCAACGTCCTGACTTTC
TRBJ1-4,.,TRBV21-1,.,CASRTAGTNEKLFF,TGTGCCAGCAGGACGGCAGGGACTAATGAAAAACTGTTTTTT
TRBJ2-7,medium-sized,TRBV4-1,TRBD2,CASSQLVGLRSYEQYF,TGCGCCAGCAGCCAATTGGTGGGACTACGTTCCTACGAGCAGTACTTC
TRBJ1-1,few,TRBV5-4,.,CASSLPFAEAFF,TGTGCCAGCAGCTTGCCGTTTGCTGAAGCTTTCTTT
TRBJ2-5,many,TRBV28,.,CASSFRRETQYF,TGTGCCAGCAGTTTCCGGAGGGAGACCCAGTACTTC
TRBJ1-2,few,TRBV10-3,.,CAISESVEEYGYTF,TGCGCCATCAGTGAGTCGGTGGAGGAATATGGCTACACCTTC
TRBJ2-7,.,TRBV4-1,.,CASSQPTRTRAYEQYF,TGCGCCAGCAGCCAACCGACTAGGACAAGAGCCTACGAGCAGTACTTC
TRBJ2-5,few,TRBV20-1,TRBD2,CSAPTSGQETQYF,TGCAGTGCCCCGACTAGCGGCCAAGAGACCCAGTACTTC
TRBJ2-1,few,TRBV12-3/TRBV12-4,TRBD2,CASSLPRGSGRYNEQFF,TGTGCCAGCAGTTTACCCCGGGGTAGCGGGAGGTACAATGAGCAGTTCTTC
TRBJ2-7,few,TRBV5-4,TRBD2,CASRPTGGSAHEQYF,TGTGCCAGCAGACCCACCGGGGGGAGTGCCCACGAGCAGTACTTC
TRBJ1-6,.,TRBV20-1,.,CSARVRSTYNSPLHF,TGCAGTGCTAGAGTCAGGAGTACCTATAATTCACCCCTCCACTTT
TRBJ2-7,many,TRBV29-1,.,CSAKDSAYEQYF,TGCAGCGCTAAGGACTCAGCCTACGAGCAGTACTTC
TRBJ2-7,many,TRBV6-5,.,CASRTRWMLSEQYF,TGTGCCAGCAGGACCAGGTGGATGTTGAGCGAGCAGTACTTC
TRBJ2-3,few,TRBV5-1,.,CASATSGFPDTQYF,TGCGCCAGCGCCACGTCAGGGTTTCCAGATACGCAGTATTTT
TRBJ1-4,few,TRBV10-3,TRBD1,CAISNRGGEEKLFF,TGTGCCATCAGTAACAGGGGAGGGGAGGAAAAACTGTTTTTT
TRBJ2-7,many,TRBV3-1,.,CASSQYLGNYEQYF,TGTGCCAGCAGCCAATATCTGGGCAACTACGAGCAGTACTTC
TRBJ2-2,.,TRBV7-9,.,CASSLRLVNTGELFF,TGTGCCAGCAGCTTACGCCTGGTGAACACCGGGGAGCTGTTTTTT
TRBJ1-4,few,TRBV4-1,.,CASSRGSGRLDEKLFF,TGCGCCAGCAGCCGGGGATCGGGACGGCTGGATGAAAAACTGTTTTTT
TRBJ2-1,.,TRBV29-1,.,CSVATAYNEQFF,TGCAGCGTTGCAACGGCATACAATGAGCAGTTCTTC
TRBJ2-3,.,TRBV6-2/TRBV6-3,.,CASSGRYGSTDTQYF,TGTGCCAGCAGTGGTCGGTACGGTAGCACAGATACGCAGTATTTT
TRBJ2-5,.,TRBV7-9,.,CASSVGAQETQYF,TGTGCCAGCAGCGTGGGGGCCCAAGAGACCCAGTACTTC
TRBJ2-5,many,TRBV9,.,CASSVGDAGQETQYF,TGTGCCAGCAGCGTAGGGGACGCGGGCCAAGAGACCCAGTACTTC
TRBJ2-1,.,TRBV5-4,TRBD1,CASSKGAGYGYNEQFF,TGTGCCAGCAGCAAGGGGGCGGGCTACGGCTACAATGAGCAGTTCTTC
TRBJ1-1,many,TRBV5-1,TRBD1,CASSVEGARNTEAFF,TGCGCCAGCAGCGTGGAGGGGGCCCGGAACACTGAAGCTTTCTTT
TRBJ1-4,many,TRBV6-5,TRBD1,CASKKGTRGTAGKLFF,TGTGCCAGCAAAAAAGGGACTCGGGGGACAGCCGGAAAACTGTTTTTT
TRBJ2-7,.,TRBV6-1,.,CASSEAQGGGYEQYF,TGTGCCAGCAGTGAAGCGCAAGGGGGGGGATACGAGCAGTACTTC
TRBJ2-2,.,TRBV5-1,.,CASSLRTMNTGELFF,TGCGCCAGCAGCCTACGGACTATGAACACCGGGGAGCTGTTTTTT
TRBJ2-7,.,TRBV5-1,TRBD2,CAGSDPGTTTYEQYF,TGCGCCGGCAGCGACCCCGGGACTACCACCTACGAGCAGTACTTC
TRBJ1-1,many,TRBV7-8,.,CASSFWVDRPNTEAFF,TGTGCCAGCAGCTTCTGGGTCGACAGGCCGAACACTGAAGCTTTCTTT
TRBJ1-5,few,TRBV4-1,.,CASSQVVSNQPQHF,TGCGCCAGCAGCCAAGTGGTTAGCAATCAGCCCCAGCATTTT
TRBJ2-1,medium-sized,TRBV6-2/TRBV6-3,.,CASSLDALGTGEQFF,TGTGCCAGCAGCCTAGACGCCCTGGGTACTGGTGAGCAGTTCTTC
TRBJ2-7,.,TRBV5-1,.,CASSSRTRPYEQYF,TGCGCCAGCAGCTCACGGACCCGGCCCTACGAGCAGTACTTC
TRBJ2-2,.,TRBV28,TRBD1,CATGQGNTGELFF,TGTGCCACGGGACAGGGGAACACCGGGGAGCTGTTTTTT
TRBJ2-2,.,TRBV6-5,.,CASSYSRGTGELFF,TGTGCCAGCAGTTACTCTCGCGGCACCGGGGAGCTGTTTTTT
TRBJ2-1,few,TRBV4-1,.,CASGTPDNEQFF,TGCGCCAGCGGGACACCAGACAATGAGCAGTTCTTC
TRBJ2-7,.,TRBV28,.,CASSFFDEQYF,TGTGCCAGCAGTTTTTTCGACGAGCAGTACTTC
TRBJ1-1,few,TRBV6-1,.,CASSEAIQVGFF,TGTGCCAGCAGTGAAGCGATCCAGGTTGGTTTCTTT
TRBJ2-3,few,TRBV3-1,TRBD2,CASSQGLPAGGLDTQYF,TGTGCCAGCAGCCAAGGTCTTCCAGCGGGGGGGCTAGATACGCAGTATTTT
TRBJ2-2,few,TRBV7-2,TRBD1,CASSSPGQGAVALDTGELFF,TGTGCCAGCAGCTCTCCGGGACAGGGGGCTGTGGCTCTGGACACCGGGGAGCTGTTTTTT
TRBJ1-4,.,TRBV30,.,CAWSVSASFGKLFF,TGTGCCTGGAGTGTTTCAGCCTCGTTTGGAAAACTGTTTTTT
TRBJ2-7,few,TRBV4-1,.,CASSRTASSYEQYF,TGCGCCAGCAGCCGGACGGCGAGCTCCTACGAGCAGTACTTC
TRBJ2-5,.,TRBV11-2,.,CASSHRGSRQIQETQYF,TGTGCCAGCAGCCATAGAGGGTCCCGACAGATCCAAGAGACCCAGTACTTC
TRBJ2-7,.,TRBV5-1,TRBD1,CASSLTGQGAYEQYF,TGCGCCAGCAGCTTGACGGGACAGGGGGCCTACGAGCAGTACTTC
TRBJ1-4,.,TRBV7-3,.,CASSESPVEKLFF,TGTGCCAGCAGCGAATCTCCGGTGGAAAAACTGTTTTTT
TRBJ1-1,.,TRBV29-1,.,CSVVQAKLLNTEAFF,TGCAGCGTTGTACAGGCCAAACTCCTGAACACTGAAGCTTTCTTT
TRBJ2-3,many,TRBV4-2,.,CASSQDSPYLGTDTQYF,TGTGCCAGCAGCCAAGACTCCCCTTATTTAGGCACAGATACGCAGTATTTT
TRBJ2-5,.,TRBV7-3,.,CASSLAEQRTQYF,TGTGCCAGCAGCTTAGCTGAGCAGAGGACCCAGTACTTC
TRBJ2-1,.,TRBV4-3,.,CASSQYITGNEQFF,TGCGCCAGCAGCCAATATATTACAGGCAATGAGCAGTTCTTC
TRBJ1-1,few,TRBV29-1,TRBD1,CSVASDRVVITEAFF,TGCAGCGTTGCGTCGGACAGGGTAGTGATCACTGAAGCTTTCTTT
TRBJ1-2,.,TRBV7-2,.,CASSSLVGLTANYGYTF,TGTGCCAGCAGCTCATTGGTGGGTCTCACGGCTAACTATGGCTACACCTTC
TRBJ2-7,.,TRBV7-3,TRBD1,CASSWAGTGGFEQYF,TGTGCCAGCAGCTGGGCCGGGACAGGGGGTTTCGAGCAGTACTTC